This T cell receptor (beta chain) came from a study of blood T cell repertoires in COVID-19. Study-wide background: Italy, Spain and the United States were the sources of the convalescent and acute COVID-19 samples. T cells, B-cell-depleted T cells, or PBMCs provided the cDNA or gDNA that served as material.

In the authors' methods: The authors estimated nucleated cell counts from reference gene primer amplification. This table comes from immunoSEQ multiplex PCR, and its TCRdb copy is limited to in-frame clones, with some not included. Clonal size and the V and J genes are those of that table, whereas D and trimming came from the DNA. Of 64,000 or so clones in the sample, approximately 85% are singletons; the top ten hold roughly 12%. This CDR3 contains 11 residues. Germline lookup yields CDR1 SQVTM and CDR2 ANQGSEA. The V gene lost 4 bases and the J gene lost 4 bases, with 5 bases spanning the gap. Turning to this clone: Other nucleotide sequences from this sample produce the same CDR3.

The sequence was collected from a human donor in a cohort sampled during active COVID-19. The sequenced sample consisted of peripheral blood. The chain links TRBV29-1 to TRBJ2-1, with D hard to call. In nucleotides, the CDR3 is TGCAGCGTTGTAACTTACAATGAGCAGTTCTTC. Protein product: CSVVTYNEQFF.